This T cell receptor beta chain appears in the sequencing data of a study of blood T cell repertoires in COVID-19. Background on the study: PBMCs, B-cell-depleted T cells, or T cells provided the cDNA or gDNA that made up the material.

Looked up from germline, CDR1 is GTSNPN and CDR2 is SVGIG (reference sequence). This CDR3 contains 13 residues. V was pared by 3 bases and J by 2 bases, with 10 bases between. Original analysis: How many nucleated cells were present was estimated from reference gene primer amplification. TCRdb's copy holds only in-frame clones and misses some; the assay was immunoSEQ multiplex PCR. The V and J calls and the clone size are those of that table, but D and trimming were determined from the DNA. The sample holds 85,000 to 130,000 clones, approximately 87% seen once. V gene TRBV30 combines with J gene TRBJ1-1; a possible D gene is TRBD1 (6 bases). The sample consisted of peripheral blood. The origin of this receptor is a man over 45 with acute or convalescent COVID-19. CDR3 residues: CAWRYRVNTEAFF. Here the CDR3 DNA reads TGTGCCTGGAGGTACAGGGTCAACACTGAAGCTTTCTTT.